Following are 10 T cell receptor beta chains from one sample sequenced in a study of spatial heterogeneity in lung cancer. Each CDR3 protein gets one entry after TCRdb re-called the 5' RACE reads with MiXCR. The sample yields around 20,000 distinct CDR3 sequences, 8.5% to 10% seen once. Time point reported: blood at routine non-recurrence follow-up after resection. Specimen: PBMCs, collected at follow-up. The source of these receptors is a male donor with early-stage non-small cell lung cancer.

This clonotype was seen ten or more times. The CDR3 reads CASSFGVRLDEQYF. The DNA for the CDR3 is TGTGCCAGCAGCTTTGGGGTTCGTTTGGACGAGCAGTACTTC. The V call is TRBV7-9, the J call TRBJ2-7; the D is unclear. Germline-derived CDR1 and CDR2 are SEHNR and FQNEAQ (reference sequence). V dropped 3 bases and J dropped 5 bases, with 14 bases sitting between them. The CDR3 is 14 amino acids.

This chain's CDR3 is CASSFWGLNTEAFF. Here the CDR3 DNA reads TGTGCCAGCAGCTTTTGGGGTTTGAACACTGAAGCTTTCTTT. The gene calls are TRBV7-2 and TRBJ1-1; D gene unclear. CDR3 size: 14 residues. V was shortened by 3 bases and J by 0 bases, with 8 bases between the two germline ends. The germline V gene encodes CDR1 SGHTA and CDR2 FQGNSA.

The table lists this clonotype with many counts. The chain employs TRBV6-1 and TRBJ1-5; D remains ambiguous. This CDR3 contains 17 residues. Trimming shortened V by 0 bases and J by 0 bases, and 12 bases separated the two germline ends. CDR1 MNHNS and CDR2 SASEGT come from the germline V gene. The CDR3 DNA reads TGTGCCAGCAGTGAAGCCCTGACAATGGATAGCAATCAGCCCCAGCATTTT. Translating gives CASSEALTMDSNQPQHF.

This clonotype has only a few counts. This sequence joins TRBV24-1 and TRBJ1-2; 8 bases map to TRBD1. The J segment lost 7 bases and the V segment lost 7 bases, leaving 10 bases of the junction unmatched. The germline V gene has CDR1 KGHDR and CDR2 SFDVKD. This CDR3 has 14 amino acids. For the CDR3, the DNA is TGTGCCACCAGCCCGGGACAGGAAGCTCCTGGCTACACCTTC. It codes for CATSPGQEAPGYTF.

This clonotype was picked up a small number of times. The chain carries TRBV20-1 and TRBJ1-4; tentative D call: TRBD1 (5 bases). Germline CDR1 is DFQATT and CDR2 is SNEGSKA (reference sequence). The V end lost 6 bases, the J end lost 5 bases, and 10 bases lay between the germline ends. The CDR3 is made up of 12 amino acids. This chain's CDR3 is CSAPGGNEKLFF. The DNA for the CDR3 is TGCAGTGCCCCCGGGGGGAATGAAAAACTGTTTTTT.

This clonotype has at least ten counts. The genes are TRBV7-2 and TRBJ1-3, with TRBD1 as a possible D gene (5 bases). The CDR3 extends over 16 amino acids. Germline V gives CDR1 SGHTA, CDR2 FQGNSA. V lost 1 base and J 0 bases, leaving 10 bases between the germline ends. As DNA, the CDR3 is TGTGCCAGCAGCTTAGAACGACAGCTCTCTGGAAACACCATATATTTT. It yields the protein CASSLERQLSGNTIYF.

A few counts support this clonotype. The CDR3 DNA reads as TGCGCCAGCAGCCCCGCTGGACAGGGGGGCCAAGAGACCCAGTACTTC. Translating gives CASSPAGQGGQETQYF. The chain recombines TRBV4-1 with TRBJ2-5, with 10 bases that match TRBD1. The length of the CDR3 is 16 residues. Germline trimming cut 4 bases from V and 1 base from J; bases unmatched to any gene: 6. Germline values: CDR1 MGHRA, CDR2 YSYEKL.

This clonotype showed up many times. The chain uses TRBV4-1 and TRBJ2-3; D may be TRBD1 (6 bases). The CDR3 totals 17 residues. CDR1 is MGHRA, CDR2 YSYEKL, per germline. With 2 bases removed from V and 0 bases from J, the gap between germline ends came to 15 bases. CDR3 DNA sequence: TGCGCCAGCAGCCAACCCAGAGTCAGGGGAAGCACAGATACGCAGTATTTT. This codes for CASSQPRVRGSTDTQYF.

The genes are TRBV14 and TRBJ2-7; D is unclear. The length of the CDR3 is 13 residues. Trimming took 0 bases from V and 6 from J, leaving 9 bases between them. CDR1 is SGHDN and CDR2 is FVKESK in the germline V gene. The CDR3 here is CASSQDVAAEQYF. Written as DNA, the CDR3 is TGTGCCAGCAGCCAAGACGTCGCGGCCGAGCAGTACTTC.

The gene calls are TRBV18 and TRBJ1-1; D ambiguous. Germline CDR1 and CDR2: KGHSH and LQKENI. The length of the CDR3 is 13 residues. V lost 7 bases to trimming and J lost 6 bases, with 15 bases between them. In DNA, the CDR3 is TGTGCCAGCTTCGGTAGTATGGAGTCTGAAGCTTTCTTT. It is translated as CASFGSMESEAFF.